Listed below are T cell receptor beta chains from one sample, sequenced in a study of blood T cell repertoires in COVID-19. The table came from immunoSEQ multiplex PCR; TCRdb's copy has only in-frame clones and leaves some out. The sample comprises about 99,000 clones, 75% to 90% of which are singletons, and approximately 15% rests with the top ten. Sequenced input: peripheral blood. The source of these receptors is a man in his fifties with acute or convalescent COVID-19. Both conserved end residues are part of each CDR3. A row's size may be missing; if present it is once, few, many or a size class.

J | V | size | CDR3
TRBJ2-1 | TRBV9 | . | CASSVEQIASYNEQFF
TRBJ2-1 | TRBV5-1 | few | CASSMGLALHEQFF
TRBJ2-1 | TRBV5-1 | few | CASSRDKLSYNEQFF
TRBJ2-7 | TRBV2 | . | CASSVGRINYEQYF
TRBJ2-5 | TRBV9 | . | CASSVVLAGQETQYF
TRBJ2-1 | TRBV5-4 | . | CASSPPGTSGSSYNEQFF
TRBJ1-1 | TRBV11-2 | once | CASSPRSRQAKGEAFF
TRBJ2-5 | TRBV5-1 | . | CASSLSSGKETQYF
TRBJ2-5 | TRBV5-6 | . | CASSLPSQETQYF
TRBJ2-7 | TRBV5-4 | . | CASSPTADRAGYEQYF
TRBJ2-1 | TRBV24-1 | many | CATSDSRGDLGNEQFF
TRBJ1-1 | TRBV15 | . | CATSRDPGQGWAFF
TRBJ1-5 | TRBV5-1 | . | CASSFRQGINKDQPQHF
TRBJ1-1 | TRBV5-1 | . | CASSTSGGNTEAFF
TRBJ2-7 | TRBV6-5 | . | CASSYDAGGSGAGQYF
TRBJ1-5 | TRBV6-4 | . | CASSVGGDQPQHF
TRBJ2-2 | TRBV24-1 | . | CATSQYGLEKGAGELFF
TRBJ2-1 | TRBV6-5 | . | CASSFPGGNEQFF
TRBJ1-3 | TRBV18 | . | CASSPIPGAGNTIYF
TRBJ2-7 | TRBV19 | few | CASSEGGEPLSYEQYF
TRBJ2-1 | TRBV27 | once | CASSLSMTGGPEFF
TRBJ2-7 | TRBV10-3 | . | CAISEGDRGSEQYF
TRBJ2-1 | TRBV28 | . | CASSLQGGTYNEQFF
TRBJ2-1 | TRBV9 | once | CASSETPSAEQFF
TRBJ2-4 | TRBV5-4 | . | CASSASGGAKNIQYF
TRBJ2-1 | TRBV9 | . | CASSPRLAGGGRDEQFF
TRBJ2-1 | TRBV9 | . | CASSVGLAYNEQFF
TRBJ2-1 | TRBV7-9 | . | CASSLVWSEQFF
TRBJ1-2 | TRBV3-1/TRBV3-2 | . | CASSQEHTGCTF
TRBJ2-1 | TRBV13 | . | CASSNRTSNNEQFF
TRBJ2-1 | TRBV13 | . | CASSSTGTSGSNEQFF
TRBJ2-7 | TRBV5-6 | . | CASSAPGLAGGWDEQYF
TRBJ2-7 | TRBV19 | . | CASSPGYGYEQYF
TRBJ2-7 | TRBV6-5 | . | CASSLTGEQYF
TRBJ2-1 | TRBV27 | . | CASSTRLAGGPNPYNEQFF
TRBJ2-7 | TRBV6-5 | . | CASQGAYEQYF
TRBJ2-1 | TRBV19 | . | CASSHFSYNEQFF
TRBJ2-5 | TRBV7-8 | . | CASSLKRFQETQYF
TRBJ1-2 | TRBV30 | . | CALYPGQGNGYTF
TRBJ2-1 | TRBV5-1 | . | CASSLGALYNEQFF
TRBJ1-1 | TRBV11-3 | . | CASSLDPAGKGTEAFF
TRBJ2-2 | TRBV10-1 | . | CASSERLAGAGELFF
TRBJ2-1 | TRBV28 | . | CASSLGGRLNEQFF
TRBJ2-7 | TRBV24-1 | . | CATSDQDRGQYF
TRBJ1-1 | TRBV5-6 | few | CASSPQGRMNTEAFF
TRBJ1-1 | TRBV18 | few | CASSGGQRGTEAFF
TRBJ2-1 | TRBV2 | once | CASSEGLASYNEQFF